A single sample gave rise to the 10 T cell receptor beta chains below, sequenced in a study of beta chain features in type 1 diabetes. The authors reverse transcribed all of the isolated RNA, so sequencing captured expressed TCRB transcripts. Libraries were prepared by immunoSEQ multiplex PCR; TCRdb keeps only in-frame clonotypes and omits some of them. The sample yields a few hundred thousand clones, about 14% seen once. Input material: naive CD4+ T cells from blood. The receptors were gathered from a woman aged 18-29 years in good health.

This clone turned up a few times. The J gene is TRBJ2-1, the V gene TRBV5-1; maybe TRBD2 (6 bases). The CDR3 has 13 amino acids. Germline assignment: CDR1 SGHRS and CDR2 YFSETQ. V was clipped by 4 bases and J by 8 bases, with 13 bases between them. CDR3 coding DNA: TGCGCCAGCAGCCCCCGGGACTTCGATGAGCAGTTCTTC. Its protein is CASSPRDFDEQFF. Full variable domain (missing parts from reference TRBV5-1 and TRBJ2-1): KAGVTQTPRYLIKTRGQQVTLSCSPISGHRSVSWYQQTPGQGLQFLFEYFSETQRNKGNFPGRFSGRQFSNSRSEMNVSTLELGDSALYLCASSPRDFDEQFFGPGTRLTVL.

The chain joins TRBV14 to TRBJ2-4; TRBD1 matches 9 bases. The CDR3 length is 12 residues. J lost 7 bases, V lost 9 bases, and 4 bases had no gene match. Germline lookup yields CDR1 SGHDN and CDR2 FVKESK. CDR3 protein: CARTTGGNIQYF. The CDR3 DNA reads as TGTGCCAGGACGACAGGGGGGAACATTCAGTACTTC.

This clone showed up just a few times. An end of the junction does not agree with germline; a read error may underlie this. The chain recombines TRBV7-7 with TRBJ2-1; 12 bases agree with TRBD1. Per germline, CDR1 SSHAT and CDR2 FNYEAQ (reference sequence). The CDR3 contains 13 residues. The CDR3 nucleotides are TGTGCTAGCAGCTTAGGGACAGGGGGCGAGGAGTTCTTC. Its translation: CASSLGTGGEEFF.

This clone has only a few counts. This rearrangement joins TRBV5-1 to TRBJ2-1; D perhaps matches TRBD2 (5 bases). The CDR3 covers 16 residues. The V end was cut by 4 bases, the J end by 0 bases, with 14 bases between. Germline assignment: CDR1 SGHRS and CDR2 YFSETQ. The CDR3 nucleotides are TGCGCCAGCAGCGGCTCGGACGGAGGCTCCTACAATGAGCAGTTCTTC. Translation gives CASSGSDGGSYNEQFF.

The rearrangement joins TRBV25-1 to TRBJ2-1, with 11 bases lining up with TRBD2. The germline CDR1 and CDR2 sequences are MGHDK and SYGVNS. V was pared by 4 bases and J by 6 bases, with 8 bases of the junction left unmatched. The CDR3 has 16 residues. CDR3 sequence reads: CASSGYSGRAVNEQFF. The CDR3 nucleotides are TGTGCCAGCAGTGGGTATAGCGGGAGGGCCGTCAATGAGCAGTTCTTC.

The CDR3 DNA follows: TGTGCCAGCAGCTTAGTGCTAGCCTTGAACGCCTACGAGCAGTACTTC. Its translation is CASSLVLALNAYEQYF. V and J are TRBV7-2 and TRBJ2-7, with TRBD2 as a possible D gene (5 bases). V lost 1 base and J 2 bases, leaving 15 bases between the germline ends. In germline, CDR1 is SGHTA, CDR2 FQGNSA. The CDR3 is made up of 16 amino acids. Using reference TRBV7-2 and TRBJ2-7 for the parts outside the CDR3, the full variable domain is GAGVSQSPSNKVTEKGKDVELRCDPISGHTALYWYRQSLGQGLEFLIYFQGNSAPDKSGLPSDRFSAERTGGSVSTLTIQRTQQEDSAVYLCASSLVLALNAYEQYFGPGTRLTVT.

The V and J genes are TRBV7-9 and TRBJ2-3; D might be TRBD1 (5 bases). Germline V lookup: CDR1 SEHNR, CDR2 FQNEAQ (reference sequence). The V and J ends lost 3 bases and 6 bases respectively, with 10 bases between them. This CDR3 has 13 residues. CDR3 nucleotides: TGTGCCAGCAGCTTCCAGGGTTTTGATACGCAGTATTTT. This gives the protein CASSFQGFDTQYF.

This clone has more than one count but fewer than ten. The gene calls are TRBV29-1 and TRBJ2-1; no clear D. CDR1 SQVTM and CDR2 ANQGSEA come from the germline V gene. Trimming left V 8 bases short and J 0 bases short, with 14 bases between. This CDR3 contains 14 residues. Here the CDR3 reads CSSNTWSSYNEQFF. The CDR3 nucleotides read TGCAGCTCCAACACTTGGAGCTCCTACAATGAGCAGTTCTTC.

The CDR3: CAWSVVDKNIQYF. Here the CDR3 DNA reads TGTGCCTGGAGTGTAGTAGACAAAAACATTCAGTACTTC. The chain joins TRBV30 to TRBJ2-4; unclear D gene. Germline CDR1 reads GTSNPN; CDR2 reads SVGIG (reference sequence). Deletions cut 0 bases from V and 3 bases from J, with 6 bases between. The CDR3 runs to 13 residues.

This clone has more than one count but fewer than ten. The chain has TRBV28 and TRBJ1-5, with 9 nucleotides matching TRBD1. In germline, CDR1 is MDHEN, CDR2 SYDVKM. The CDR3 runs to 16 residues. With V trimmed by 5 bases and J by 1 base, 6 bases remained unmatched. The CDR3 here is CASSLQGTGSNQPQHF. The CDR3 bases are TGTGCCAGCAGTCTCCAGGGGACAGGGAGCAATCAGCCCCAGCATTTT.